This entry features one TCR beta chain sequence. Its antigen is not identified. This entry comes from a study of cytomegalovirus exposure and HLA in healthy donors. Study findings and constraints: Roughly uniform depth of sequencing across donors was assumed in presence/absence analyses. Reportedly, TCR beta sequences accurately predicted HLA-A and HLA-B alleles in most subjects. A later analysis reported that several of the most significant clusters appeared to be linked to common viral pathogens, among them Epstein-Barr virus.

The PCR employed 60 Vbeta primers together with 13 Jbeta primers. Clones were sequenced by immunoSEQ multiplex PCR, and TCRdb holds only the in-frame ones, with some missing. The table shows around 200,000 clones, with 60% to 80% occurring only once. The germline V gene encodes CDR1 SEHNR and CDR2 FQNEAQ (reference sequence). V was shortened by 0 bases and J by 6 bases, with 20 bases between the two germline ends. The CDR3 is 17 residues long. Each donor's status was that of a healthy bone marrow donor. The sequencing sample was made of PBMCs. The chain recombines TRBV7-9 with TRBJ1-2; D is possibly TRBD1 (5 bases). The TCR was taken from a male donor in good health and CMV-seronegative. CDR3 in DNA: TGTGCCAGCAGCTTAGCGTCGGGGAGGGGCGGTTGGCATGGCTACACCTTC. As protein: CASSLASGRGGWHGYTF.